The sequence of this T cell receptor beta chain was determined in a study of cytomegalovirus exposure and HLA in healthy donors. General study findings and limits: Later work found that TCR association rates differed between HLA loci; DRB1 had the most and HLA-C the fewest.

This clone was found a few times. No antigen is known for it. The CDR3 contains 14 residues. The germline gives CDR1 SGHRS, CDR2 YFSETQ. The V end lost 1 base, the J end lost 6 bases, and 10 bases lay between the germline ends. Amplification used 60 Vbeta primers and 13 Jbeta primers. Sequencing was performed with immunoSEQ multiplex PCR; in TCRdb, only in-frame clones are kept and a portion is missing. Of about 110,000 clones listed, 73% are singletons. The sequencing sample was made of PBMCs. The TCR was taken from a man aged 40-55 years in good health and CMV-seronegative. The chain recombines TRBV5-1 with TRBJ2-2; D gene ambiguous. CDR3 nucleotide sequence: TGCGCCAGCAGCTTGCAGGCTGTGGCCGGGGAGCTGTTTTTT. As protein: CASSLQAVAGELFF.